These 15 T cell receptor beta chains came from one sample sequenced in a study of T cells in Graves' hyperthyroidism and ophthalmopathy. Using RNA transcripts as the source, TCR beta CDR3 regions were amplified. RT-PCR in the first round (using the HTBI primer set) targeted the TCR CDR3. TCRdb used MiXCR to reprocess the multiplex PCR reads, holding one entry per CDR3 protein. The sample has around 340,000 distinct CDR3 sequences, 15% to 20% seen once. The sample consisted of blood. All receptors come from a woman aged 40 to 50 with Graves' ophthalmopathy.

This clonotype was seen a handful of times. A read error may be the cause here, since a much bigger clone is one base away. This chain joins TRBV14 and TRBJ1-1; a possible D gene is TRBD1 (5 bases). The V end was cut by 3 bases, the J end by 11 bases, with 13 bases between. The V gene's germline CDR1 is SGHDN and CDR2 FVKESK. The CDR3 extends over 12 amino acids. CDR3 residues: CASSHFAGIAFF. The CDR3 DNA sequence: TGTGCCAGCAGCCATTTTGCAGGGATCGCTTTCTTT.

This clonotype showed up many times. CDR3 nucleotides: TGCAGTGCCGCCGACCTTACATCTCCTTCCTACGAGCAGTACTTC. Translation gives CSAADLTSPSYEQYF. The chain employs TRBV20-1 and TRBJ2-7, with D hard to call. With 6 bases removed from V and 1 base from J, the gap between germline ends came to 19 bases. In germline, CDR1 is DFQATT, CDR2 SNEGSKA (reference sequence). This CDR3 comprises 15 residues.

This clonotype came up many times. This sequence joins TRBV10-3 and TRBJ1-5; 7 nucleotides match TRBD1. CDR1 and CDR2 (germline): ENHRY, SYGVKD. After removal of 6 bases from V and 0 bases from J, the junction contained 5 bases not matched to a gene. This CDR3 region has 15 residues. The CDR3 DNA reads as TGTGCCATCAGGGAGGGACAGAATAGCAATCAGCCCCAGCATTTT. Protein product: CAIREGQNSNQPQHF.

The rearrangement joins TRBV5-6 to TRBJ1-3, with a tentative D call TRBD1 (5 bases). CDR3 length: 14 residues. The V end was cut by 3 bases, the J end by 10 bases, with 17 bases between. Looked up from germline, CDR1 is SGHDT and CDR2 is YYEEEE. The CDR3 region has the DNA TGTGCCAGCAGCTCTTCGCCCAGGGAGGGAACCATATATTTT. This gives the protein CASSSSPREGTIYF. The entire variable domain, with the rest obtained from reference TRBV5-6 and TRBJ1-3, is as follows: DAGVTQSPTHLIKTRGQQVTLRCSPKSGHDTVSWYQQALGQGPQFIFQYYEEEERQRGNFPDRFSGHQFPNYSSELNVNALLLGDSALYLCASSSSPREGTIYFGEGSWLTVV.

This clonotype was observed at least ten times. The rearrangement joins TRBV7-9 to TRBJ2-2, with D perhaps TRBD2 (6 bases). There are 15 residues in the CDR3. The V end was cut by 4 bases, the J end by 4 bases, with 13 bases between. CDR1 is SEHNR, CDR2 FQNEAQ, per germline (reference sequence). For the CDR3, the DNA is TGTGCCAGCAGCTCCCCGGGACTGAGCACCGGGGAGCTGTTTTTT. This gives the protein CASSSPGLSTGELFF.

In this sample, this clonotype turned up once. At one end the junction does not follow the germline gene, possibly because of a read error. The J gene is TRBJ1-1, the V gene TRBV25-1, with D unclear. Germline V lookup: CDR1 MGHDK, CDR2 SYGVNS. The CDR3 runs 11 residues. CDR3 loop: CASRMGTEASF. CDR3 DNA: TGTGCCAGCCGCATGGGCACTGAAGCTTCCTTT.

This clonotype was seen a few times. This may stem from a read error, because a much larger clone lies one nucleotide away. The CDR3 loop reads CAISLAAGGPFNEQYF. The CDR3 nucleotides read TGTGCCATCAGCTTAGCAGCGGGAGGGCCTTTCAACGAGCAGTACTTC. The chain recombines TRBV7-2 with TRBJ2-7; 10 bases are a match to TRBD2. The CDR3 runs to 16 residues. CDR1 and CDR2 (germline): SGHTA, FQGNSA. Looking up the rest from reference TRBV7-2 and TRBJ2-7 gives the full variable domain: GAGVSQSPSNKVTEKGKDVELRCDPISGHTALYWYRQSLGQGLEFLIYFQGNSAPDKSGLPSDRFSAERTGGSVSTLTIQRTQQEDSAVYLCAISLAAGGPFNEQYFGPGTRLTVT.

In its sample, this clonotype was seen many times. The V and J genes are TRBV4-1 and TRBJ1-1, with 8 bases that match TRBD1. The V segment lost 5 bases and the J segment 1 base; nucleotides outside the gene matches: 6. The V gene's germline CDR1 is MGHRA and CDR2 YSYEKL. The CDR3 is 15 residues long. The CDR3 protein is CASSAPGTGNTEAFF. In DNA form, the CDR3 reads TGCGCCAGCAGCGCGCCCGGGACAGGGAACACTGAAGCTTTCTTT.

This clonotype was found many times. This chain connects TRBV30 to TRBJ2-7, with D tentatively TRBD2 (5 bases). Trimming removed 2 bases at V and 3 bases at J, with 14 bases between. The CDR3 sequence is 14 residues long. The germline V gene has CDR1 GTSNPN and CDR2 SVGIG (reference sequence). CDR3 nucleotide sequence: TGTGCCTGGAGTCTGGAATATGGGAGCTACGAGCAGTACTTC. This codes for CAWSLEYGSYEQYF. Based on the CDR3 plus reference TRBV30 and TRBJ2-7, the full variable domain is SQTIHQWPATLVQPVGSPLSLECTVEGTSNPNLYWYRQAAGRGLQLLFYSVGIGQISSEVPQNLSASRPQDRQFILSSKKLLLSDSGFYLCAWSLEYGSYEQYFGPGTRLTVT.

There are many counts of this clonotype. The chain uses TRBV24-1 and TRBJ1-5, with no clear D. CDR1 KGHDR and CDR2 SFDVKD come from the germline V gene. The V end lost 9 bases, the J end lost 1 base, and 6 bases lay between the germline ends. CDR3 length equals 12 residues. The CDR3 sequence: CATSLSNQPQHF. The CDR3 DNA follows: TGTGCCACCTCCCTCAGCAATCAGCCCCAGCATTTT.

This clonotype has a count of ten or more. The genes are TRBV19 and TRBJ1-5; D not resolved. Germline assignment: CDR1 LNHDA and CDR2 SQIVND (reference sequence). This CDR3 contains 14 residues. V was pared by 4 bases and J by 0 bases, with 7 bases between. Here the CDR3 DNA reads TGTGCCAGTAGTACCCACTATAGCAATCAGCCCCAGCATTTT. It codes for CASSTHYSNQPQHF.

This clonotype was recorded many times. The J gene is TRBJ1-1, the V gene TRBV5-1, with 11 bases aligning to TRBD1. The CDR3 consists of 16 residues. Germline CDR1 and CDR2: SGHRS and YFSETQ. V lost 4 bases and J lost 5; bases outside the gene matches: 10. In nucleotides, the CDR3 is TGCGCCAGCAGCCGGACAGGGGGCGCGGCGGGAACTGAAGCTTTCTTT. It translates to CASSRTGGAAGTEAFF.

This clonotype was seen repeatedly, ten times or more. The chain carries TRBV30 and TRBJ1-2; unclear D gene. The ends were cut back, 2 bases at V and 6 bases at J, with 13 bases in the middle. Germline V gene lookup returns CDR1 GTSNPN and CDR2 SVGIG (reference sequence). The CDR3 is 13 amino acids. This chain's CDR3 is CAWSRPGRDGYTF. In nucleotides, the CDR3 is TGTGCCTGGAGTCGACCGGGCCGGGATGGCTACACCTTC.

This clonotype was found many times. CDR3 in DNA: TGTGCCAGCAGTTTAGGACAGGGGAGTCGCTACACCTTC. Encoded protein: CASSLGQGSRYTF. The V call is TRBV27, the J call TRBJ1-2; TRBD1 matches 9 bases. CDR3 length equals 13 residues. V was clipped by 2 bases and J by 9 bases; unmatched bases: 4. CDR1 and CDR2 (germline): MNHEY, SMNVEV (reference sequence).

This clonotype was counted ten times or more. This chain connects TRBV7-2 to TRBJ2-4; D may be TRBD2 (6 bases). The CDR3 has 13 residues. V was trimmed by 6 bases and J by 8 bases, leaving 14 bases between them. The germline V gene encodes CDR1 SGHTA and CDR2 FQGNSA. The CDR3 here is CASRGGGPYIQYF. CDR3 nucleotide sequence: TGTGCCAGCAGGGGAGGCGGGCCATACATTCAGTACTTC.